The clone carrying this TCR beta chain was seen a few times. Time point of the sample: recipient sample about 28 days before transplant, after cytoreduction. This specimen comes from a study of T cell clonotyping in hematopoietic cell transplantation. TCRdb keeps only in-frame clones here, not all; method: immunoSEQ multiplex PCR. The data hold roughly 30,000 clones, with about three quarters observed a single time. The CDR3 is 15 amino acids. The germline V and J ends were trimmed by 6 bases and 3 bases, with 17 bases remaining between them. The germline V gene encodes CDR1 SGHAT and CDR2 FQNNGV. This TCR was recovered from a woman in her twenties or thirties with chronic myeloid leukemia. Some clones in this sample may be carry-over from other donors' samples. The source was peripheral blood mononuclear cells, collected before stem cell transplant. The V call is TRBV11-2, the J call TRBJ2-5; D is possibly TRBD1 or TRBD2 (5 bases each). The CDR3 DNA reads as TGTGCCAGCAGGCGACCCGGGGCCCTTAAAGAGACCCAGTACTTC. Translation: CASRRPGALKETQYF.